This T cell receptor beta chain was identified in a study of PD-1 blockade in mismatch repair-deficient tumors. A note on this clone: Its antigen is still unknown.

Points from the study as a whole: Tumor-resident clones, often absent from pretreatment blood, expanded after pembrolizumab and then contracted.

The CDR3 loop spans 11 amino acids. V lost 10 bases to trimming and J lost 5 bases; unmatched junction nucleotides: 4. CDR1 and CDR2 (germline): MNHNY, SVGAGI (reference sequence). Mismatch repair deficiency was confirmed in all patients, by PCR or immunohistochemistry. Measured with immunoSEQ multiplex PCR; TCRdb has only the in-frame clones, and not every one. Here the sample spans some 26,000 clones, 83% being singletons. The sequencing here drew on peripheral blood, taken 12 weeks after starting pembrolizumab. The clonotype was recovered from an adult with mismatch repair-deficient cancer. The chain recombines TRBV6-6 with TRBJ1-2; 7 bases map to TRBD1. CDR3 sequence: CATQGGYGYTF. For the CDR3, the DNA is TGTGCCACCCAGGGGGGATATGGCTACACCTTC.